This TCR beta chain was profiled in a study of CD8+ T cells in alopecia areata. Extracted from the samples, RNA was reverse transcribed into cDNA to serve as the sequencing template. Assay: immunoSEQ multiplex PCR; the TCRdb copy retains only in-frame clones and omits some. The sample has around 110,000 clones, roughly 55% seen once. Treatment defined: oral pan-JAK inhibitor, 5-10 mg twice daily. This CDR3 contains 18 residues. Germline V gene sequence: CDR1 SEHNR, CDR2 FQNEAQ (reference sequence). After removal of 5 bases from V and 7 bases from J, the junction contained 19 bases not matched to a gene.

The receptor's source is a human donor with alopecia areata. The source was CD8+ T cells sorted from blood, collected at week 24, from a patient treated with tofacitinib. This chain joins TRBV7-9 and TRBJ2-1; 8 positions agree with TRBD1. The CDR3 loop reads CASSRTGTERSARNEQFF. The CDR3 DNA follows: TGTGCCAGCAGCCGGACAGGGACTGAGAGGTCTGCGAGGAATGAGCAGTTCTTC.